The 30 T cell receptor beta chains below come from one sample, sequenced in a study of cytomegalovirus exposure and HLA in healthy donors. PCR involved 60 Vbeta and 13 Jbeta primers. Assay used: immunoSEQ multiplex PCR; TCRdb lists only in-frame clones, some missing. The table has 150,000 to 250,000 clones, 82% seen once. Sequencing input: PBMCs. The origin of the receptors is a boy younger than 10 in good health and CMV-seronegative.

A remark on this clone: This specimen includes other DNA sequences encoding the same CDR3. The V and J genes are TRBV6-5 and TRBJ2-2; a weak D match, TRBD2 (5 bases). Looked up from germline, CDR1 is MNHEY and CDR2 is SVGAGI. This CDR3 is built from 13 residues. The V end was cut by 2 bases, the J end by 7 bases, with 8 bases between. This CDR3 is CASSYPGSGELFF. In DNA, the CDR3 is TGTGCCAGCAGTTACCCGGGGAGCGGGGAGCTGTTTTTT.

V usage is TRBV19 and J usage is TRBJ1-2, with a weak D call TRBD1 (6 bases). V gave up 4 bases and J gave up 5 bases, with 8 bases separating them. The germline V gene has CDR1 LNHDA and CDR2 SQIVND (reference sequence). The CDR3 is 12 residues long. CDR3 DNA sequence: TGTGCCAGTAGTACGGACAGTTATGGCTACACCTTC. It specifies CASSTDSYGYTF. Variable domain in full (rest from reference TRBV19 and TRBJ1-2): DGGITQSPKYLFRKEGQNVTLSCEQNLNHDAMYWYRQDPGQGLRLIYYSQIVNDFQKGDIAEGYSVSREKKESFPLTVTSAQKNPTAFYLCASSTDSYGYTFGSGTRLTVV.

This CDR3 reads CASRPNRGSGSTEAFF. The CDR3 DNA reads as TGTGCCAGCAGGCCGAACAGGGGGTCAGGAAGCACTGAAGCTTTCTTT. V usage is TRBV7-9 and J usage is TRBJ1-1; 8 bases are shared with TRBD1. Germline lookup yields CDR1 SEHNR and CDR2 FQNEAQ (reference sequence). V lost 6 bases, J lost 4 bases, and 13 bases stayed unmatched. This CDR3 has 16 residues.

The chain couples TRBV4-1 to TRBJ1-4, with 8 nucleotides matching TRBD1. Per the germline V gene, CDR1 is MGHRA and CDR2 is YSYEKL. The CDR3 extends over 16 amino acids. V lost 1 base, J lost 0 bases, and 1 base stayed unmatched. CDR3 in amino acids: CASSQGQGPTNEKLFF. Written as DNA, the CDR3 is TGCGCCAGCAGCCAAGGACAGGGGCCAACTAATGAAAAACTGTTTTTT.

This clone came up a few times. The genes are TRBV5-4 and TRBJ2-7, with D possibly TRBD1 on 5 matching bases. Looked up from germline, CDR1 is SGHNT and CDR2 is YYREEE (reference sequence). The CDR3 contains 14 residues. The germline V and J ends were trimmed by 3 bases and 6 bases, with 16 bases remaining between them. The CDR3 region has the DNA TGTGCCAGCAGCTCACGACAGTCCAGCTCCGAGCAGTACTTC. Translation gives CASSSRQSSSEQYF.

The gene calls are TRBV7-9 and TRBJ2-5, with 9 bases fitting TRBD1. With 1 base clipped from V and 5 bases from J, the junction kept 5 bases outside the gene matches. Germline CDR1 is SEHNR and CDR2 is FQNEAQ (reference sequence). The CDR3 contains 15 residues. The CDR3 is CASSLDRGRWETQYF. The CDR3 DNA is TGTGCCAGCAGCTTAGACAGGGGGCGGTGGGAGACCCAGTACTTC.

This chain uses TRBV19 with TRBJ1-6; the D gene is possibly TRBD1 (5 bases). The germline V and J ends were trimmed by 5 bases and 8 bases, with 13 bases remaining between them. CDR1 is LNHDA and CDR2 is SQIVND in the germline V gene (reference sequence). The CDR3 loop spans 14 amino acids. The CDR3 loop reads CASSPAGRDSPLHF. CDR3 coding DNA: TGTGCCAGTAGTCCAGCAGGGAGGGATTCACCCCTCCACTTT.

The V call is TRBV6-5, the J call TRBJ1-2; D not certain. The CDR3 length is 13 residues. Germline loops: CDR1 MNHEY, CDR2 SVGAGI. V was shortened by 0 bases and J by 0 bases, with 2 bases between the two germline ends. The CDR3 sequence: CASSYSTNYGYTF. DNA of the CDR3: TGTGCCAGCAGTTACTCCACTAACTATGGCTACACCTTC.

This clone was seen more than once but under ten times. The chain combines TRBV30 with TRBJ1-5; 7 bases are a match to TRBD1. Germline values: CDR1 GTSNPN, CDR2 SVGIG (reference sequence). The CDR3 length is 14 residues. The J segment lost 4 bases and the V segment lost 4 bases, leaving 7 bases of the junction unmatched. CDR3 protein: CAWMKKDRNQPQHF. CDR3 nucleotide sequence: TGTGCCTGGATGAAAAAGGACAGGAATCAGCCCCAGCATTTT.

The rearrangement uses TRBV7-2 and TRBJ2-5, with 9 bases matching TRBD2. The CDR3 loop spans 17 amino acids. Germline V gene sequence: CDR1 SGHTA, CDR2 FQGNSA. Unmatched junction bases numbered 9, after V lost 2 bases and J lost 2 bases. The CDR3 DNA follows: TGTGCCAGCAGCTTAACTAGCGGGCGATATAGGCAAGAGACCCAGTACTTC. This sequence encodes CASSLTSGRYRQETQYF. Supplemented by reference TRBV7-2 and TRBJ2-5, the full variable domain reads GAGVSQSPSNKVTEKGKDVELRCDPISGHTALYWYRQSLGQGLEFLIYFQGNSAPDKSGLPSDRFSAERTGGSVSTLTIQRTQQEDSAVYLCASSLTSGRYRQETQYFGPGTRLLVL.

The count of this clone is one. This chain joins TRBV11-2 and TRBJ1-3; D unclear. Germline V gene sequence: CDR1 SGHAT, CDR2 FQNNGV. The CDR3 contains 17 residues. V dropped 2 bases and J dropped 5 bases, with 19 bases sitting between them. As DNA, the CDR3 is TGTGCCAGCAGCTTACCCCGACAAAAGTTGATGAGAAACACCATATATTTT. Protein product: CASSLPRQKLMRNTIYF.

DNA for the CDR3: TGTGCCATCAGTGAAGGGGGGGGCCTGGAGACCCAGTACTTC. Translating gives CAISEGGGLETQYF. The chain has TRBV10-3 and TRBJ2-5; D may be TRBD2 (7 bases). The length of the CDR3 is 14 residues. Between the trimmed V and J ends, which lost 3 bases and 5 bases, there was a span of 13 bases. The germline CDR1 and CDR2 sequences are ENHRY and SYGVKD.

The count of this clone is one. The V gene is TRBV7-9, the J gene TRBJ2-5; weak D call: TRBD2 (6 bases). Trimming stripped 5 bases from V and 3 bases from J, with 13 bases between. The germline CDR1 and CDR2 sequences are SEHNR and FQNEAQ (reference sequence). The CDR3 extends over 14 amino acids. This CDR3 is CASSVTPGEETQYF. In nucleotides, the CDR3 is TGTGCCAGCAGCGTTACGCCGGGAGAAGAGACCCAGTACTTC.

The rearrangement uses TRBV27 and TRBJ2-3; unclear D gene. The germline CDR1 and CDR2 sequences are MNHEY and SMNVEV (reference sequence). This CDR3 is 16 amino acids long. The ends were cut back, 0 bases at V and 0 bases at J, with 10 bases in the middle. The CDR3 coding sequence is TGTGCCAGCAGTTTATCCCCCTACGGTAGCACAGATACGCAGTATTTT. Translated: CASSLSPYGSTDTQYF.

The chain links TRBV6-5 to TRBJ1-3, with no clear D. The CDR3 covers 14 residues. V was pared by 6 bases and J by 13 bases, with 22 bases between. Germline CDR1 reads MNHEY; CDR2 reads SVGAGI. The CDR3: CASRAGGVVRPIYF. CDR3 bases: TGTGCCAGCAGAGCGGGCGGGGTGGTAAGGCCGATATATTTT.

About this clone: One end of the junction fails to match germline, which may point to a read error. In the same sample, other DNA sequences code for this CDR3. The chain carries TRBV4-1 and TRBJ1-1; 9 nucleotides line up with TRBD1. The V gene's germline CDR1 is MGHRA and CDR2 YSYEKL. This CDR3 is 15 amino acids long. The CDR3 loop reads CASSFHRTGGTEAFF. The CDR3 nucleotides read TGCGCCAGCAGCTTCCACCGTACAGGGGGCACTGAAGCCTTCTTT.

This clone was seen a few times. The gene calls are TRBV6-5 and TRBJ1-2; D is unclear. Germline loops: CDR1 MNHEY, CDR2 SVGAGI. The CDR3 loop spans 16 amino acids. Trimming took 2 bases from V and 5 from J, leaving 18 bases between them. CDR3 sequence: CASSYGGRGHPYGYTF. CDR3 in DNA: TGTGCCAGCAGTTACGGAGGCCGCGGGCACCCATATGGCTACACCTTC.

This chain connects TRBV7-9 to TRBJ1-4; possible D gene TRBD1, 6 bases. V lost 3 bases and J 5 bases, leaving 22 bases between the germline ends. The CDR3 extends over 18 amino acids. Germline V gives CDR1 SEHNR, CDR2 FQNEAQ (reference sequence). The chain's CDR3 is CASSFRQGLVWTNEKLFF. The DNA of the CDR3 is TGTGCCAGCAGCTTTAGGCAGGGGTTGGTCTGGACGAATGAAAAACTGTTTTTT. Drawing the rest from reference TRBV7-9 and TRBJ1-4, the complete variable domain is DTGVSQNPRHKITKRGQNVTFRCDPISEHNRLYWYRQTLGQGPEFLTYFQNEAQLEKSRLLSDRFSAERPKGSFSTLEIQRTEQGDSAMYLCASSFRQGLVWTNEKLFFGSGTQLSVL.

The chain uses TRBV5-1 and TRBJ1-1; tentative D call: TRBD1 (5 bases). V lost 5 bases and J 7 bases, leaving 12 bases between the germline ends. The CDR3 is 12 amino acids. Germline CDR1 SGHRS, CDR2 YFSETQ. This chain's CDR3 is CASRAGEGEAFF. CDR3 in DNA: TGCGCCAGCAGGGCGGGGGAGGGTGAAGCTTTCTTT.

The V and J genes are TRBV2 and TRBJ1-2; 12 nucleotides agree with TRBD1. The germline V gene has CDR1 SNHLY and CDR2 FYNNEI. This CDR3 comprises 15 residues. Losses at the gene ends were 5 bases for V and 7 bases for J; bases not matched to a gene: 8. Here the CDR3 DNA reads TGTGCCAGCAGTTCGGGACAGGGGGCCCGAGCTGGCTACACCTTC. Protein product: CASSSGQGARAGYTF.

There are a few counts of this clone. The chain is built from TRBV4-3 and TRBJ2-1; D unclear. The CDR3 runs 12 residues. Per germline, CDR1 LGHNA and CDR2 YSLEER. Trimming pared 0 bases from V and 7 bases from J, leaving 4 bases between. CDR3 sequence (DNA): TGCGCCAGCAGCCAAGAGCGGAATGAGCAGTTCTTC. Amino acid sequence: CASSQERNEQFF.

Here the CDR3 reads CASSSTGGRRYGYTF. CDR3 in DNA: TGTGCCAGCAGTTCCACAGGGGGTCGGAGGTACGGCTACACCTTC. This chain connects TRBV28 to TRBJ1-2; 8 bases map to TRBD1. The CDR3 sequence is 15 residues long. The germline CDR1 and CDR2 sequences are MDHEN and SYDVKM. V shed 4 bases and J 8 bases; nucleotides not matched to a gene: 12.

The CDR3 DNA is TGTGCCAGTACCGGGACAGGGACCGGGGCCAACGTCCTGACTTTC. Protein product: CASTGTGTGANVLTF. V and J are TRBV6-1 and TRBJ2-6, with TRBD1 matching 9 bases. The V gene's germline CDR1 is MNHNS and CDR2 SASEGT. The J segment lost 4 bases and the V segment lost 9 bases, leaving 7 bases of the junction unmatched. CDR3 length: 15 residues.

The chain carries TRBV7-8 and TRBJ2-1; 8 bases match TRBD2. With 5 bases clipped from V and 0 bases from J, the junction kept 3 bases outside the gene matches. This CDR3 comprises 15 residues. Germline loops: CDR1 SGHVS, CDR2 FQNEAQ. CDR3 sequence reads: CASSPAGVSYNEQFF. DNA for the CDR3: TGTGCCAGCAGCCCAGCGGGGGTCTCCTACAATGAGCAGTTCTTC.

The chain combines TRBV5-1 with TRBJ1-2; unclear D gene. Germline assignment: CDR1 SGHRS and CDR2 YFSETQ. Trimming removed 6 bases from V and 4 bases from J, with 16 bases in between. This CDR3 region has 14 residues. CDR3 sequence reads: CASTSLSGVYGYTF. DNA for the CDR3: TGCGCCAGCACGTCCTTATCCGGTGTCTATGGCTACACCTTC.

The chain couples TRBV7-8 to TRBJ1-2; 9 bases map to TRBD1. Looked up from germline, CDR1 is SGHVS and CDR2 is FQNEAQ. CDR3 length: 16 amino acids. Trimming took 3 bases from V and 10 from J; bases not matched to a gene: 15. CDR3 DNA sequence: TGTGCCAGCAGCTTTGGGGTAGGCCGGGACAGGGCTCTCTACACCTTC. Protein: CASSFGVGRDRALYTF.

This chain links TRBV6-5 with TRBJ1-6, with a tentative D call TRBD1 (6 bases). The germline V and J ends were trimmed by 7 bases and 8 bases, with 12 bases remaining between them. The length of the CDR3 is 13 residues. Germline V gives CDR1 MNHEY, CDR2 SVGAGI. CDR3 DNA: TGTGCCAGCAAGTGGGGGCGGGATTCACCCCTCCACTTT. It yields the protein CASKWGRDSPLHF.

The gene calls are TRBV4-3 and TRBJ2-7; 7 bases match TRBD1. After removal of 0 bases from V and 4 bases from J, the junction contained 9 bases not matched to a gene. The germline V gene encodes CDR1 LGHNA and CDR2 YSLEER. CDR3 length: 16 residues. The CDR3 DNA sequence: TGCGCCAGCAGCCAAGATCACGGACAGGCGGCATACGAGCAGTACTTC. This sequence encodes CASSQDHGQAAYEQYF.

The CDR3 region is CASSLSSGGRGYTF. The DNA for the CDR3 is TGTGCCAGCAGCTTATCCTCGGGGGGTAGAGGCTACACCTTC. The chain employs TRBV7-9 and TRBJ1-2, with D perhaps matching TRBD1 (5 bases). The CDR3 covers 14 residues. In germline, CDR1 is SEHNR, CDR2 FQNEAQ (reference sequence). The germline V and J ends were trimmed by 2 bases and 8 bases, with 15 bases remaining between them. The full variable domain, completed using reference TRBV7-9 and TRBJ1-2, is DTGVSQNPRHKITKRGQNVTFRCDPISEHNRLYWYRQTLGQGPEFLTYFQNEAQLEKSRLLSDRFSAERPKGSFSTLEIQRTEQGDSAMYLCASSLSSGGRGYTFGSGTRLTVV.

This rearrangement joins TRBV18 to TRBJ1-1; D gene unclear. The CDR3 is 14 residues long. The germline V gene has CDR1 KGHSH and CDR2 LQKENI. V shed 2 bases and J shed 1 base, with 8 bases lying between them. CDR3 protein: CASSPTTTNTEAFF. CDR3 DNA: TGTGCCAGCTCACCAACTACCACGAACACTGAAGCTTTCTTT.